This entry features one TCR beta chain sequence. Its target is unknown. This specimen comes from a study of cytomegalovirus exposure and HLA in healthy donors. Study results and caveats: In an earlier analysis, most TCR beta V segments were productive about 87% or about 30% of the time. Presence/absence analyses assumed roughly uniform sequencing depth across donors, which may not hold. Most TCRs appeared rarely, but some public TCRs recurred in many donors.

PCR amplification relied on 60 Vbeta primers (plus 13 Jbeta primers). Original handling: Counted up in a later analysis, unique TCR beta chains came to some 82 million, with around 10 million shared. The protocol was immunoSEQ multiplex PCR, while the TCRdb copy is restricted to in-frame clones and leaves out a portion. V, J and clone size reflect that table, while D and trimming were determined from the DNA. The profile shows hundreds of thousands of clones, 80% to 85% of them singletons. The material sequenced was PBMCs. This receptor was obtained from a boy aged 2 to 10 in good health and CMV-seronegative.

The CDR3: CASSPRGGQVPWEGYTF. The CDR3 DNA reads TGTGCCAGCTCACCACGAGGGGGACAGGTCCCCTGGGAGGGCTACACCTTC. The V and J genes are TRBV18 and TRBJ1-2, with TRBD1 identical over 8 bases. The junction had 15 bases not matched to a gene; V was cut back by 1 base and J by 8 bases. The CDR3 loop spans 17 amino acids. Germline CDR1 and CDR2: KGHSH and LQKENI.